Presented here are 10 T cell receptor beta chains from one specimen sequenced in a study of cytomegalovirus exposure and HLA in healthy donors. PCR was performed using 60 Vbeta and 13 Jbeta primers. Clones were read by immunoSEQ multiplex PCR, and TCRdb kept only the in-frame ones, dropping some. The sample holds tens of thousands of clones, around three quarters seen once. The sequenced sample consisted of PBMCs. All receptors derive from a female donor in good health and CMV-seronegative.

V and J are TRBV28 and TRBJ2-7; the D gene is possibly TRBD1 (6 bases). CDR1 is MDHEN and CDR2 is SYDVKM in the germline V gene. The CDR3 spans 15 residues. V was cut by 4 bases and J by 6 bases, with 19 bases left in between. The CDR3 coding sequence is TGTGCCAGCAGTTGGACAGCTCACCGGGGTGTCGAGCAGTACTTC. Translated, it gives CASSWTAHRGVEQYF.

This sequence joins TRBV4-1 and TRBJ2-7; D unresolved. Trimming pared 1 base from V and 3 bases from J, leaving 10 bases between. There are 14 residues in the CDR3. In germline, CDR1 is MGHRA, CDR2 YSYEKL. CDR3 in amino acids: CASSQVVGVYEQYF. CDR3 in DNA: TGCGCCAGCAGCCAAGTTGTCGGAGTCTACGAGCAGTACTTC.

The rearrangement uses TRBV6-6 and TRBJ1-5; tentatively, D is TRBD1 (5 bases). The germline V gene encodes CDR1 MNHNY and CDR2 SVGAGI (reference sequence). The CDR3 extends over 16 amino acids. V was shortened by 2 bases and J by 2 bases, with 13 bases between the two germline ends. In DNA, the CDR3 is TGTGCCAGCAGTTACCAGGCGGGGGAGCGCAATCAGCCCCAGCATTTT. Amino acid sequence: CASSYQAGERNQPQHF.

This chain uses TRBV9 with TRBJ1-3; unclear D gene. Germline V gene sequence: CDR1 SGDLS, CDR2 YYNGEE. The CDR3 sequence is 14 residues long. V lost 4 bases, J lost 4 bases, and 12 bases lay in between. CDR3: CASSSSFFGNTIYF. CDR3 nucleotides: TGTGCCAGCAGCTCTAGCTTCTTCGGAAACACCATATATTTT.

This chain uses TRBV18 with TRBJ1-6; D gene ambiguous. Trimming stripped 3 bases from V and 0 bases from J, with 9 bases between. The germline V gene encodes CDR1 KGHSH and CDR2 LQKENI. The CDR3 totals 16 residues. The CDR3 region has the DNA TGTGCCAGCTCACCTATGCGTGACTCCTATAATTCACCCCTCCACTTT. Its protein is CASSPMRDSYNSPLHF.

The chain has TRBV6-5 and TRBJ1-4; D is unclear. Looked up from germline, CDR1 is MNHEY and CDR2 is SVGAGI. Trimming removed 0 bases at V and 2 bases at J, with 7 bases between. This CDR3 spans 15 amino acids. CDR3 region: CASSYSGTTNEKLFF. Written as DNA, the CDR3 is TGTGCCAGCAGTTACTCGGGCACCACTAATGAAAAACTGTTTTTT.

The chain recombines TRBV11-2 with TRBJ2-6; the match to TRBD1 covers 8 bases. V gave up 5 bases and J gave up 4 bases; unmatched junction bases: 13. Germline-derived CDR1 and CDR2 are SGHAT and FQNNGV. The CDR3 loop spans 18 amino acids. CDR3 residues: CASSGAGGPSNGANVLTF. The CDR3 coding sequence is TGTGCCAGCAGCGGGGCAGGGGGCCCGTCTAACGGGGCCAACGTCCTGACTTTC.

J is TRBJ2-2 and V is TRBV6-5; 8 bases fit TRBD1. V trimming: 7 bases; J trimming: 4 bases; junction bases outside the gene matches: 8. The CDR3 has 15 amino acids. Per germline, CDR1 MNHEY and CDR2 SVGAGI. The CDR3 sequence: CASKSDRGITGELFF. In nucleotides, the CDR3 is TGTGCCAGCAAGTCAGACAGGGGAATCACCGGGGAGCTGTTTTTT.

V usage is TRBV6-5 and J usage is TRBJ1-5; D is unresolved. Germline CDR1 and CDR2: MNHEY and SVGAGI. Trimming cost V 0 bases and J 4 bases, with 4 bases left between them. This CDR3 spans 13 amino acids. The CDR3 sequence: CASSYSPNQPQHF. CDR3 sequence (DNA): TGTGCCAGCAGTTACTCCCCAAATCAGCCCCAGCATTTT.

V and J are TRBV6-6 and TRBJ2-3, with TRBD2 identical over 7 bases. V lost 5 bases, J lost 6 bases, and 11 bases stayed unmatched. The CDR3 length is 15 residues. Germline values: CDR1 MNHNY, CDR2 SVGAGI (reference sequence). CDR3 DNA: TGTGCCAGCAGTCCGAGGCGGACTAGTCCCGATACGCAGTATTTT. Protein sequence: CASSPRRTSPDTQYF.